This T cell receptor beta chain is drawn from a study of CD8 T cells in ankylosing spondylitis. TCRdb independently ran MiXCR on the 5' RACE reads; one entry per CDR3 protein. The repertoire holds 240,000 or so distinct CDR3 sequences, roughly 10% seen once, with under 7% in the top ten. CDR1 and CDR2 from the germline V gene are SSHAT and FNYEAQ (reference sequence). The CDR3 has 16 amino acids. V shed 10 bases and J 5 bases; nucleotides not matched to a gene: 17. This clonotype was recorded many times. This sequence joins TRBV7-7 and TRBJ2-5, with 9 bases fitting TRBD1. Sequencing input: blood, either unsorted or a sorted T cell fraction (not recorded which). The clonotype was recovered from a male donor with ankylosing spondylitis or in good health (not recorded which). This CDR3 reads CATSSSGQGSWETQYF. The CDR3 DNA reads as TGTGCCACCTCGAGTTCCGGACAGGGGTCGTGGGAGACCCAGTACTTC.